What follows are 5 T cell receptor beta chains derived from one specimen sequenced in a study of cytomegalovirus exposure and HLA in healthy donors. The primer mix had 60 Vbeta and 13 Jbeta primers. TCRdb's copy holds only in-frame clones and misses some; the assay was immunoSEQ multiplex PCR. Counted here are over 75,000 clones, about 79% occurring once; the ten biggest clones make up 2.5% to 3.5%. Input material: PBMCs. The receptors shown here come from a male donor in good health and CMV-seropositive.

The gene calls are TRBV5-6 and TRBJ2-2; D might be TRBD2 (6 bases). Trimming cost V 3 bases and J 3 bases, with 6 bases left between them. This CDR3 contains 13 residues. Germline V gene sequence: CDR1 SGHDT, CDR2 YYEEEE. The CDR3 DNA sequence: TGTGCCAGCAGCTGGGGGGACACCGGGGAGCTGTTTTTT. Translation: CASSWGDTGELFF.

As regards this clone: The junction does not match germline at one end; this may be a read error. V is TRBV6-1 and J is TRBJ1-5; TRBD1 might be the D (5 bases). Germline CDR1 and CDR2: MNHNS and SASEGT. The length of the CDR3 is 15 residues. The CDR3, as DNA: TGTGCCAGCAGAGAAGGTCCGGGGGGAGGTCAGCCCCAGCATTTT. Amino acid sequence: CASREGPGGGQPQHF.

Only a few counts were recorded for this clone. The genes are TRBV6-5 and TRBJ1-5; a weak D match, TRBD1 (6 bases). The V end lost 5 bases, the J end lost 3 bases, and 11 bases lay between the germline ends. CDR3 length equals 14 residues. The germline CDR1 and CDR2 sequences are MNHEY and SVGAGI. The DNA of the CDR3 is TGTGCCAGCAGTCGGACAGCCTCCAATCAGCCCCAGCATTTT. It specifies CASSRTASNQPQHF.

The genes are TRBV19 and TRBJ1-4; the D gene is possibly TRBD1 (6 bases). This CDR3 comprises 16 residues. Trimming removed 1 base at V and 11 bases at J, with 20 bases between. The germline CDR1 and CDR2 sequences are LNHDA and SQIVND (reference sequence). The CDR3 reads CASSIAPPTGYVKLFF. CDR3 nucleotide sequence: TGTGCCAGTAGTATAGCCCCCCCGACAGGATATGTGAAACTGTTTTTT.

The chain is built from TRBV4-2 and TRBJ1-4, with D uncertain. Germline assignment: CDR1 LGHNA and CDR2 YNFKEQ. This CDR3 contains 14 residues. The ends were cut back, 1 base at V and 8 bases at J, with 11 bases in the middle. The CDR3 region has the DNA TGTGCCAGCAGCCAAGTAGGCGGAGTCGAAAAACTGTTTTTT. It codes for CASSQVGGVEKLFF.